This TCR beta chain was sequenced for a study of shared T cell receptors in the human thymus. Assay: immunoSEQ multiplex PCR; the TCRdb copy retains only in-frame clones and omits some. The profile shows some 760,000 clones, approximately 85% of them singletons. Trimming cost V 1 base and J 6 bases, with 10 bases left between them. The CDR3 runs to 14 residues. Germline assignment: CDR1 SGHAT and CDR2 FQNNGV. These records were also assigned to another study, of human thymus T cells. In that study: Infants served as donors; they were healthy and Finnish and were having corrective surgery for congenital heart defects. Thymus specimens were resections from corrective heart surgery. Thymic and blood repertoires seemed to show skewed V and J gene use. Unrelated people showed highly overlapping thymic repertoires, related research reported.

This sequence joins TRBV11-2 and TRBJ1-5; D uncertain. The TCR comes from a girl younger than two with a congenital heart defect. Sequencing input: thymocytes. The CDR3 coding sequence is TGTGCCAGCAGCTTAGTCCCAATGAGTCAGCCCCAGCATTTT. Protein: CASSLVPMSQPQHF. Full variable domain (remainder filled in from reference TRBV11-2 and TRBJ1-5): EAGVAQSPRYKIIEKRQSVAFWCNPISGHATLYWYQQILGQGPKLLIQFQNNGVVDDSQLPKDRFSAERLKGVDSTLKIQPAKLEDSAVYLCASSLVPMSQPQHFGDGTRLSIL.